Each of the 3 T cell receptor beta chains below was sequenced from the same sample in a study of blood T cell repertoires in COVID-19. The table came from immunoSEQ multiplex PCR; TCRdb's copy has only in-frame clones and leaves some out. The repertoire holds approximately 210,000 clones, roughly 87% seen once, with under 2% in the top ten. The specimen was peripheral blood. The receptors derive from a man aged 35-49 years with active or convalescent COVID-19.

V usage is TRBV19 and J usage is TRBJ2-5; D is perhaps TRBD2 (5 bases). The CDR3 sequence is 10 residues long. Germline V gene data show CDR1 as LNHDA and CDR2 as SQIVND (reference sequence). The ends were cut back, 11 bases at V and 5 bases at J, with 9 bases in the middle. CDR3 in DNA: TGTGCCGCTGGGGAGGAGACCCAGTACTTC. The encoded protein is CAAGEETQYF. The full variable domain, completed using reference TRBV19 and TRBJ2-5, is DGGITQSPKYLFRKEGQNVTLSCEQNLNHDAMYWYRQDPGQGLRLIYYSQIVNDFQKGDIAEGYSVSREKKESFPLTVTSAQKNPTAFYLCAAGEETQYFGPGTRLLVL.

V is TRBV2 and J is TRBJ2-2; 7 nucleotides agree with TRBD1. With 3 bases clipped from V and 4 bases from J, the junction kept 5 bases outside the gene matches. The CDR3 covers 15 residues. The germline gives CDR1 SNHLY, CDR2 FYNNEI. CDR3 coding DNA: TGTGCCAGCAGTGATGGGGCAGGGGGCACCGGGGAGCTGTTTTTT. This sequence encodes CASSDGAGGTGELFF.

V and J are TRBV5-5 and TRBJ1-3; D perhaps matches TRBD1 (5 bases). V lost 6 bases to trimming and J lost 0 bases, with 13 bases between them. The CDR3 is 15 amino acids. Germline loops: CDR1 SGHKS, CDR2 YYEKEE (reference sequence). CDR3 sequence reads: CASTLFDSSGNTIYF. CDR3 DNA sequence: TGTGCCAGCACCCTTTTCGACAGCTCTGGAAACACCATATATTTT.